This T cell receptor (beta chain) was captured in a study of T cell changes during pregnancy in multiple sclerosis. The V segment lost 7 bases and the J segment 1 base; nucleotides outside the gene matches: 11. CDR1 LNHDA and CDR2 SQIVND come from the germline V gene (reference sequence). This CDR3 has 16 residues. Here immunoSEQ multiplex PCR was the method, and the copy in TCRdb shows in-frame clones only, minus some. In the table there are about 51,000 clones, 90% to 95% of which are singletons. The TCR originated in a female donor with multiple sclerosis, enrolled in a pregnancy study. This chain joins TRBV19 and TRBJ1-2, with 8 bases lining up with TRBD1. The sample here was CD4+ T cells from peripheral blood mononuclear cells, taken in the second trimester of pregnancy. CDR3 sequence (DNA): TGTGCCAGTAATGACGTTCGGACAGGGATTAACTATGGCTACACCTTC. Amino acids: CASNDVRTGINYGYTF.